Shown below are 10 T cell receptor beta chains from a single sample sequenced in a study of blood T cell repertoires in COVID-19. Here immunoSEQ multiplex PCR was the method, and the copy in TCRdb shows in-frame clones only, minus some. The table has about 160,000 clones, 90% to 95% seen once; the top ten hold less than 2%. The sequenced material came from peripheral blood. These receptors were obtained from a woman aged 55-69 years with COVID-19, enrolled during active disease.

The chain recombines TRBV27 with TRBJ2-1, with D maybe TRBD1 (6 bases). The CDR3 covers 17 residues. Germline CDR1 and CDR2: MNHEY and SMNVEV (reference sequence). V lost 0 bases and J 0 bases, leaving 12 bases between the germline ends. The CDR3 loop reads CASSLSTDSLSYNEQFF. The CDR3 bases are TGTGCCAGCAGTTTATCGACGGACAGCCTCTCCTACAATGAGCAGTTCTTC.

V is TRBV7-2 and J is TRBJ1-1, with 7 bases matching TRBD1. Germline CDR1 SGHTA, CDR2 FQGNSA. The CDR3 spans 14 residues. V shed 6 bases and J 7 bases; nucleotides not matched to a gene: 11. The CDR3 coding sequence is TGTGCCAGCAGTTGGGACAGCCGAAGAAATGAAGCTTTCTTT. Amino acid sequence: CASSWDSRRNEAFF.

The chain joins TRBV5-6 to TRBJ1-5, with D possibly being TRBD1 (6 bases). This CDR3 region has 15 residues. Germline-derived CDR1 and CDR2 are SGHDT and YYEEEE. V lost 0 bases, J lost 0 bases, and 7 bases lay in between. The CDR3 protein is CASSLATGSNQPQHF. The CDR3 DNA reads as TGTGCCAGCAGCTTGGCGACAGGTAGCAATCAGCCCCAGCATTTT.

The chain recombines TRBV9 with TRBJ1-3; D uncertain. CDR1 is SGDLS, CDR2 YYNGEE, per germline. The CDR3 covers 14 residues. Trimming shortened V by 0 bases and J by 7 bases, and 11 bases separated the two germline ends. The CDR3 DNA sequence: TGTGCCAGCAGCGTAGCCAGGTCGGCTAACACCATATATTTT. It codes for CASSVARSANTIYF.

The chain combines TRBV15 with TRBJ2-5; D might be TRBD2 (5 bases). The CDR3 covers 19 residues. Germline assignment: CDR1 LNHNV and CDR2 YYDKDF (reference sequence). Trimming shortened V by 2 bases and J by 0 bases, and 22 bases separated the two germline ends. The CDR3 reads CATSRLRVGSTSYQETQYF. The CDR3 nucleotides read TGTGCCACCAGCAGACTGAGGGTGGGGTCAACCTCGTACCAAGAGACCCAGTACTTC.

The chain links TRBV19 to TRBJ1-1; no definite D call. The V end lost 0 bases, the J end lost 0 bases, and 5 bases lay between the germline ends. Germline CDR1 reads LNHDA; CDR2 reads SQIVND (reference sequence). The CDR3 is 14 residues long. Written as DNA, the CDR3 is TGTGCCAGTAGTATAGACAACATGAACACTGAAGCTTTCTTT. Translation gives CASSIDNMNTEAFF.

V usage is TRBV27 and J usage is TRBJ2-2; 7 bases match TRBD1. Germline lookup yields CDR1 MNHEY and CDR2 SMNVEV (reference sequence). After removal of 7 bases from V and 7 bases from J, the junction contained 12 bases not matched to a gene. This CDR3 has 15 residues. The CDR3 DNA sequence: TGTGCCAGCAACGGTGGAGAGGGGGCTGGCGGGGAGCTGTTTTTT. The encoded protein is CASNGGEGAGGELFF.

The chain links TRBV2 to TRBJ1-3; D gene unclear. The germline V gene has CDR1 SNHLY and CDR2 FYNNEI. V was cut by 0 bases and J by 0 bases, with 9 bases left in between. The CDR3 spans 16 residues. The CDR3 spells CASSEASSSSGNTIYF. The CDR3 DNA follows: TGTGCCAGCAGTGAAGCAAGTTCGAGCTCTGGAAACACCATATATTTT. Full variable domain (outside the CDR3, taken from reference TRBV2 and TRBJ1-3): EPEVTQTPSHQVTQMGQEVILRCVPISNHLYFYWYRQILGQKVEFLVSFYNNEISEKSEIFDDQFSVERPDGSNFTLKIRSTKLEDSAMYFCASSEASSSSGNTIYFGEGSWLTVV.

The chain carries TRBV11-3 and TRBJ2-3; D might be TRBD2 (6 bases). Trimming removed 5 bases from V and 1 base from J, with 13 bases in between. CDR1 SGHNT and CDR2 YENEEA come from the germline V gene. This CDR3 region has 15 residues. CDR3 amino acids: CASSPGTLGTDTQYF. For the CDR3, the DNA is TGTGCCAGCAGCCCAGGGACTTTGGGCACAGATACGCAGTATTTT.

The J gene is TRBJ2-3, the V gene TRBV5-4, with unresolved D. Trimming pared 0 bases from V and 0 bases from J, leaving 14 bases between. The germline V gene has CDR1 SGHNT and CDR2 YYREEE (reference sequence). There are 17 residues in the CDR3. The chain's CDR3 is CASSLVLTAGSTDTQYF. CDR3 nucleotides: TGTGCCAGCAGCTTGGTTCTGACGGCAGGAAGCACAGATACGCAGTATTTT.